Below are 11 T cell receptor beta chains sequenced from a single sample in a study of sequential checkpoint blockade in melanoma. Stated treatment: randomized to nivolumab then ipilimumab (arm A) or the reverse (arm B). The table came from immunoSEQ multiplex PCR; TCRdb's copy has only in-frame clones and leaves some out. The sample yields under 15,000 clones, roughly 25% seen once. Sequencing was performed on tumor tissue (inferred from file names), taken from a patient given nivolumab and ipilimumab in sequence. Every receptor here comes from a human donor with melanoma.

Only a few counts were recorded for this clone. The V gene is TRBV6-8, the J gene TRBJ2-7; D remains unclear. Germline assignment: CDR1 MNHGY and CDR2 SAAAGT. The V end lost 5 bases, the J end lost 5 bases, and 10 bases lay between the germline ends. This CDR3 contains 12 residues. The CDR3 protein is CASSRRRNEQYF. The CDR3 DNA sequence: TGTGCCAGCAGTCGACGACGGAACGAGCAGTACTTC.

This chain joins TRBV11-3 and TRBJ2-3; TRBD1 agrees at 9 bases. V was pared by 6 bases and J by 2 bases, with 6 bases of the junction left unmatched. This CDR3 contains 15 residues. Germline CDR1 and CDR2: SGHNT and YENEEA. CDR3 DNA: TGTGCCAGCAGACGTACAGGGGGCATCACAGATACGCAGTATTTT. Its protein is CASRRTGGITDTQYF.

In its sample, this clone was seen a few times. The chain recombines TRBV9 with TRBJ2-7; the match to TRBD2 covers 10 bases. Unmatched junction bases numbered 12, after V lost 5 bases and J lost 4 bases. Germline V gives CDR1 SGDLS, CDR2 YYNGEE. The CDR3 length is 16 residues. The CDR3 region has the DNA TGTGCCAGCAGAACTAGCGGGGTACCTCCTAGATACGAGCAGTACTTC. Translating gives CASRTSGVPPRYEQYF.

The chain combines TRBV6-8 with TRBJ1-5; 7 bases are shared with TRBD1. J was trimmed by 4 bases and V by 8 bases; bases with no gene match: 11. This CDR3 contains 15 residues. Germline lookup yields CDR1 MNHGY and CDR2 SAAAGT. The CDR3 protein is CASVVGDSPNQPQHF. Written as DNA, the CDR3 is TGTGCCAGCGTCGTTGGGGACAGCCCTAATCAGCCCCAGCATTTT.

To note about this clone: A read error may produce the germline difference seen at one junction end. CDR3 in amino acids: CAISPVLAVLGGETQYF. The CDR3 coding sequence is TGTGCCATCAGTCCTGTACTAGCCGTCTTGGGAGGAGAGACCCAGTACTTC. J is TRBJ2-5 and V is TRBV6-8, with a tentative D call TRBD2 (6 bases). The CDR3 extends over 17 amino acids. CDR1 MNHGY and CDR2 SAAAGT come from the germline V gene.

The chain employs TRBV9 and TRBJ1-2; TRBD1 might be the D (6 bases). V lost 8 bases and J lost 4, with 12 bases in between. CDR1 is SGDLS, CDR2 YYNGEE, per germline. The CDR3 sequence is 12 residues long. The CDR3 sequence: CASFQGSYGYTF. The CDR3 region has the DNA TGTGCCAGTTTTCAGGGGTCCTATGGCTACACCTTC.

CDR3 in DNA: TGTGCCAGTAGTAACGCAGGGGGCGGCTATGGCTACACCTTC. Translated: CASSNAGGGYGYTF. This rearrangement joins TRBV19 to TRBJ1-2; 8 bases match TRBD1. The CDR3 is 14 residues long. The junction had 5 bases not matched to a gene; V was cut back by 4 bases and J by 4 bases. Germline V gene sequence: CDR1 LNHDA, CDR2 SQIVND (reference sequence). Full variable domain (missing parts from reference TRBV19 and TRBJ1-2): DGGITQSPKYLFRKEGQNVTLSCEQNLNHDAMYWYRQDPGQGLRLIYYSQIVNDFQKGDIAEGYSVSREKKESFPLTVTSAQKNPTAFYLCASSNAGGGYGYTFGSGTRLTVV.

This clone has more than one count but fewer than ten. This chain joins TRBV6-8 and TRBJ1-2, with 7 bases lining up with TRBD1. CDR1 and CDR2 from the germline V gene are MNHGY and SAAAGT. Germline trimming cut 4 bases from V and 9 bases from J; bases unmatched to any gene: 11. There are 14 residues in the CDR3. CDR3 loop: CASSSIDRALSYTF. In DNA, the CDR3 is TGTGCCAGCAGTTCCATCGACAGGGCCTTGAGCTACACCTTC.

This clone has more than one count but fewer than ten. This chain uses TRBV28 with TRBJ1-4; tentatively, D is TRBD1 (6 bases). The V gene lost 5 bases and the J gene lost 8 bases, with 15 bases spanning the gap. There are 14 residues in the CDR3. In germline, CDR1 is MDHEN, CDR2 SYDVKM. CDR3 in DNA: TGTGCCAGCAGTACTCCAGGGGAGGAGGAAAAACTGTTTTTT. Translation: CASSTPGEEEKLFF.

This clone was observed a handful of times. This chain connects TRBV28 to TRBJ1-3, with D unclear. The germline gives CDR1 MDHEN, CDR2 SYDVKM. CDR3 length equals 13 residues. The germline V and J ends were trimmed by 7 bases and 0 bases, with 7 bases remaining between them. CDR3 DNA: TGTGCCAGCACTTGGAGCTCTGGAAACACCATATATTTT. It specifies CASTWSSGNTIYF.

The chain employs TRBV18 and TRBJ2-1; TRBD2 aligns across 10 bases. Germline V gene lookup returns CDR1 KGHSH and CDR2 LQKENI. This CDR3 contains 17 residues. Trimming cost V 4 bases and J 7 bases; bases outside gene matches: 13. CDR3 coding DNA: TGTGCCAGCTCACTATCGCCCGGAGCGGGGGGGCCGAATGAGCAGTTCTTC. As protein: CASSLSPGAGGPNEQFF. Full variable domain (rest looked up from reference TRBV18 and TRBJ2-1): NAGVMQNPRHLVRRRGQEARLRCSPMKGHSHVYWYRQLPEEGLKFMVYLQKENIIDESGMPKERFSAEFPKEGPSILRIQQVVRGDSAAYFCASSLSPGAGGPNEQFFGPGTRLTVL.